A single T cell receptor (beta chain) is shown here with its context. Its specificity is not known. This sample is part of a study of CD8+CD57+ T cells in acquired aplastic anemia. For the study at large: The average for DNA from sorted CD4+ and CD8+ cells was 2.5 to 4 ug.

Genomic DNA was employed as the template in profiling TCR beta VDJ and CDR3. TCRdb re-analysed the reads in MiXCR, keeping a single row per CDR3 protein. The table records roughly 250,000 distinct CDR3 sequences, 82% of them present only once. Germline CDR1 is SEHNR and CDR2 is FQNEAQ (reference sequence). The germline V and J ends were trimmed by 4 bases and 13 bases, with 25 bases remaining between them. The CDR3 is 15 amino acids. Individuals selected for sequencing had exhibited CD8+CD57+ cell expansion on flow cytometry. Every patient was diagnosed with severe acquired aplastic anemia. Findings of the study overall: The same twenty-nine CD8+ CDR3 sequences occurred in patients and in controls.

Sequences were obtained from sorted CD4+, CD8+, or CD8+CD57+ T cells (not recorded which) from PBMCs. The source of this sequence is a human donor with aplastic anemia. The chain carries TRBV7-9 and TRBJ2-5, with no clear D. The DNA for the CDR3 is TGTGCCAGCAGCTCTATCCGGACGTGGCGAGAGACCGGGTACTTC. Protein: CASSSIRTWRETGYF. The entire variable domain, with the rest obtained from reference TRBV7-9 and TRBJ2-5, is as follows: DTGVSQNPRHKITKRGQNVTFRCDPISEHNRLYWYRQTLGQGPEFLTYFQNEAQLEKSRLLSDRFSAERPKGSFSTLEIQRTEQGDSAMYLCASSSIRTWRETGYFGPGTRLLVL.